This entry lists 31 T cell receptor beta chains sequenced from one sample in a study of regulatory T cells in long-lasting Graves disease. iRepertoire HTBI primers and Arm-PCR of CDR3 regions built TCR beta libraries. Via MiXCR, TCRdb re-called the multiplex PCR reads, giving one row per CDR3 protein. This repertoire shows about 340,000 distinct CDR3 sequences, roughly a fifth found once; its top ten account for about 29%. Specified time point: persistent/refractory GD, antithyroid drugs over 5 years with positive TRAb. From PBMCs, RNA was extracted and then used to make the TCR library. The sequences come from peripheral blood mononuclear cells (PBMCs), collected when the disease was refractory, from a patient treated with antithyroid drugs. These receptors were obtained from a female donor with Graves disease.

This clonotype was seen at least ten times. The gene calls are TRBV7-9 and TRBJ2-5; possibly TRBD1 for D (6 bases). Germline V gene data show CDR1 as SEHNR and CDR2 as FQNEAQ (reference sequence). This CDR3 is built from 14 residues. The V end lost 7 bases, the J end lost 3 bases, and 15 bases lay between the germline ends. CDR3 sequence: CASTADRAEETQYF. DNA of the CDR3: TGTGCCAGCACCGCGGACAGAGCTGAAGAGACCCAGTACTTC.

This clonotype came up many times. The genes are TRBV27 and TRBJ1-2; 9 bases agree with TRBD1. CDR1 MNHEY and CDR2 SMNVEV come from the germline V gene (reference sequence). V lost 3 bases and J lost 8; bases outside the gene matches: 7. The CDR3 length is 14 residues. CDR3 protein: CASSFGGTGSGYTF. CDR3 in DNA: TGTGCCAGCAGTTTCGGTGGGACAGGGTCAGGCTACACCTTC.

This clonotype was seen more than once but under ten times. The CDR3 bases are TGCGCCAGCAGCCAAGTTAGCAGGGGAGACTATGGCTACACCTTC. Encoded protein: CASSQVSRGDYGYTF. The V and J genes are TRBV4-3 and TRBJ1-2; possible D gene TRBD1, 6 bases. Trimming stripped 1 base from V and 3 bases from J, with 12 bases between. The CDR3 spans 15 residues. The germline V gene encodes CDR1 LGHNA and CDR2 YSLEER.

The CDR3 here is CASSDSLPKTGLGQPQHF. For the CDR3, the DNA is TGTGCCAGCAGTGACTCGCTTCCTAAGACAGGGCTTGGTCAGCCCCAGCATTTT. The chain joins TRBV6-4 to TRBJ1-5; 7 bases map to TRBD1. This CDR3 has 18 amino acids. With 0 bases clipped from V and 6 bases from J, the junction kept 14 bases outside the gene matches. Germline CDR1 is MRHNA and CDR2 is SNTAGT.

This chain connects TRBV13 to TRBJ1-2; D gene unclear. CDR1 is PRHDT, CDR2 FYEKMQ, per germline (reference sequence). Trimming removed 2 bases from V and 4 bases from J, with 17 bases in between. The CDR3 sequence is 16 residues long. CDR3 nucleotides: TGTGCCAGCAGCTTATCCCAGGATAGGTTTACCTATGGCTACACCTTC. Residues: CASSLSQDRFTYGYTF.

The CDR3 spells CATSMGQQDYEQYF. CDR3 sequence (DNA): TGTGCCACCAGCATGGGTCAGCAGGACTACGAGCAGTACTTC. V usage is TRBV15 and J usage is TRBJ2-7; no clear D. The CDR3 is 14 residues long. The germline gives CDR1 LNHNV, CDR2 YYDKDF (reference sequence). Between the trimmed V and J ends, which lost 4 bases and 3 bases, there was a span of 13 bases.

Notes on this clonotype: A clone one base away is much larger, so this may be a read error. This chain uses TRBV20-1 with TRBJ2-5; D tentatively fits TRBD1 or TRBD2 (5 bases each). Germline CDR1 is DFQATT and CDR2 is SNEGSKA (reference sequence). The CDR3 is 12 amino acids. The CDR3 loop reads CSASAQGEAQYF. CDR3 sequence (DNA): TGCAGTGCTAGTGCCCAGGGAGAGGCCCAGTACTTC.

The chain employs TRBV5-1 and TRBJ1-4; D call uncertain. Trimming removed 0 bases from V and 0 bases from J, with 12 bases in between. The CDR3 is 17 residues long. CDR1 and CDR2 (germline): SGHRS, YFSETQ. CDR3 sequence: CASSLDAGLATNEKLFF. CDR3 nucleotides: TGCGCCAGCAGCTTGGATGCAGGACTTGCAACTAATGAAAAACTGTTTTTT.

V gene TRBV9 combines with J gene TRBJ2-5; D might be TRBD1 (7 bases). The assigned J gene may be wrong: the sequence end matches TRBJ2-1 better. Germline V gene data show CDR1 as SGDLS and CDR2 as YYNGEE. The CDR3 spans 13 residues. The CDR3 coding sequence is TGTGCCGGAGGGGGCAGACAACTCAATGAGCAGTTCTTC. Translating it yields CAGGGRQLNEQFF.

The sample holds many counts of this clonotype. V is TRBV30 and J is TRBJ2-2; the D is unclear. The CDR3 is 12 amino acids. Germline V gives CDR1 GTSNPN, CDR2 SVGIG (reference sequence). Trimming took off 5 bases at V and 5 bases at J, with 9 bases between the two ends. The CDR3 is CAWFPRTGELFF. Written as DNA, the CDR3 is TGTGCCTGGTTCCCGAGGACCGGGGAGCTGTTTTTT.

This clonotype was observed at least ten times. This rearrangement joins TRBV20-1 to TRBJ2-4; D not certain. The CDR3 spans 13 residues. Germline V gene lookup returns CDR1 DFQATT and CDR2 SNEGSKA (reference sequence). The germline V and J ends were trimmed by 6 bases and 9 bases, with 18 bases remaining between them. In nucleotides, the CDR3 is TGCAGTGCGACCGACACTTACTTGGCCATTCAGTACTTC. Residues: CSATDTYLAIQYF.

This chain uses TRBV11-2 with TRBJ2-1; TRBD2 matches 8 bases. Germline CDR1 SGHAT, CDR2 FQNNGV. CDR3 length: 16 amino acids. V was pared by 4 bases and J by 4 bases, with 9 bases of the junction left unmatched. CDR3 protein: CASSSTVGGRYNEQFF. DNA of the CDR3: TGTGCCAGCAGCTCAACGGTCGGCGGGAGGTACAATGAGCAGTTCTTC.

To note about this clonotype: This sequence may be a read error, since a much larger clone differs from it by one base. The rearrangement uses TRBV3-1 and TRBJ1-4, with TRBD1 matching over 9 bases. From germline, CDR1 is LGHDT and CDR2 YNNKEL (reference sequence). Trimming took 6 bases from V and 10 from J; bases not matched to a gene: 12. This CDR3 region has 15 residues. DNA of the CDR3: TGTGCCAGCAGGCCTACAGGGGGCCGAGATGGAAAACTGTTTTTT. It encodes CASRPTGGRDGKLFF. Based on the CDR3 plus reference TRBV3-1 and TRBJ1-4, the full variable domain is DTAVSQTPKYLVTQMGNDKSIKCEQNLGHDTMYWYKQDSKKFLKIMFSYNNKELIINETVPNRFSPKSPDKAHLNLHINSLELGDSAVYFCASRPTGGRDGKLFFGSGTQLSVL.

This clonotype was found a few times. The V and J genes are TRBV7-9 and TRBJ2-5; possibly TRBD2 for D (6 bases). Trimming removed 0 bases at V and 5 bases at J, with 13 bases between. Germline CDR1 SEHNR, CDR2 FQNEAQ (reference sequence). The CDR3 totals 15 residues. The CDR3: CASSLASGTAETQYF. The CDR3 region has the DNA TGTGCCAGCAGCTTAGCGTCGGGGACTGCGGAGACCCAGTACTTC.

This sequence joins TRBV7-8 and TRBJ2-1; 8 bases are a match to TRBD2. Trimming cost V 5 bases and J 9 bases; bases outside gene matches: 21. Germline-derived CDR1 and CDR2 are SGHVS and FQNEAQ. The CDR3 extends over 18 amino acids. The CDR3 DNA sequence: TGTGCCAGCAGCCCTAGCAGGCCCGGGACTAGGGTTGGGGGTGAGCAGTTCTTC. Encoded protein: CASSPSRPGTRVGGEQFF. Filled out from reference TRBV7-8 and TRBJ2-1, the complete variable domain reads GAGVSQSPRYKVAKRGQDVALRCDPISGHVSLFWYQQALGQGPEFLTYFQNEAQLDKSGLPSDRFFAERPEGSVSTLKIQRTQQEDSAVYLCASSPSRPGTRVGGEQFFGPGTRLTVL.

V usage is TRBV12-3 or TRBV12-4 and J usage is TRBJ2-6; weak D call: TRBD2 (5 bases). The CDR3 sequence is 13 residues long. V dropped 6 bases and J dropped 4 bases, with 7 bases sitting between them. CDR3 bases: TGTGCCAGCAGCGGGGTAGGGGCCAACGTCCTGACTTTC. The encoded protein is CASSGVGANVLTF.

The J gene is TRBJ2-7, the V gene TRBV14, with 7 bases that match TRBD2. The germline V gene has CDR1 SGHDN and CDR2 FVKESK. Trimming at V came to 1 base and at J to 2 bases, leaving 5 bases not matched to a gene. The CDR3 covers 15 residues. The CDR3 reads CASSQVRGSTYEQYF. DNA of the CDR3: TGTGCCAGCAGCCAAGTCCGCGGGAGTACCTACGAGCAGTACTTC.

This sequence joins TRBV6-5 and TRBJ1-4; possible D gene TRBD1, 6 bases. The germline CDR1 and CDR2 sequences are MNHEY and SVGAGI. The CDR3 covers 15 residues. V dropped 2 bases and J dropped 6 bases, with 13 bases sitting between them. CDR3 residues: CASSYRGGAHEKLFF. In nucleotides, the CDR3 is TGTGCCAGCAGTTACCGGGGGGGGGCGCATGAAAAACTGTTTTTT.

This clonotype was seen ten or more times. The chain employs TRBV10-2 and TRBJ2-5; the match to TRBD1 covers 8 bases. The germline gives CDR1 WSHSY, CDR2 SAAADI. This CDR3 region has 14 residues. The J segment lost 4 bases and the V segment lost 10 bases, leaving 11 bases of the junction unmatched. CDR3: CATTRTGIRETQYF. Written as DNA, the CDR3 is TGCGCCACCACACGGACAGGGATTAGAGAGACCCAGTACTTC.

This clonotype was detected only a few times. The CDR3 nucleotides read TGTGCCAGCAGCCTCCTTTGGGGAGAGGACACTGAAGCTTTCTTT. This gives the protein CASSLLWGEDTEAFF. This chain uses TRBV14 with TRBJ1-1; D ambiguous. This CDR3 comprises 15 residues. The germline V gene encodes CDR1 SGHDN and CDR2 FVKESK. Trimming removed 4 bases at V and 3 bases at J, with 15 bases between.

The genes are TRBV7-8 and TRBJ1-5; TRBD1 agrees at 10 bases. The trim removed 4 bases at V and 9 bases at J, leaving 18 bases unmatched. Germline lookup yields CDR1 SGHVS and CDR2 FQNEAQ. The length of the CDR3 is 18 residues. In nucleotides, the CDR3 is TGTGCCAGCAGCTATGGCCCGGGACAGGGGCGTCGATTGGCGCCCCAGCATTTT. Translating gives CASSYGPGQGRRLAPQHF. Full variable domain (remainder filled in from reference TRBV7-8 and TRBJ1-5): GAGVSQSPRYKVAKRGQDVALRCDPISGHVSLFWYQQALGQGPEFLTYFQNEAQLDKSGLPSDRFFAERPEGSVSTLKIQRTQQEDSAVYLCASSYGPGQGRRLAPQHFGDGTRLSIL.

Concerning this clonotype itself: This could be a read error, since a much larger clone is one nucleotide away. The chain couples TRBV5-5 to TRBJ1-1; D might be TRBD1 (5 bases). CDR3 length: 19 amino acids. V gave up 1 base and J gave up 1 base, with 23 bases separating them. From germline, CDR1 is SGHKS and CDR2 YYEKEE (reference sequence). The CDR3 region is CASSLKIGGGQVPNTEAFF. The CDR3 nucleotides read TGTGCCAGCAGCTTGAAGATCGGGGGGGGTCAGGTCCCGAACACTGAAGCTTTCTTT. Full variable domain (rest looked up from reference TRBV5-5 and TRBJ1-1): DAGVTQSPTHLIKTRGQQVTLRCSPISGHKSVSWYQQVLGQGPQFIFQYYEKEERGRGNFPDRFSARQFPNYSSELNVNALLLGDSALYLCASSLKIGGGQVPNTEAFFGQGTRLTVV.

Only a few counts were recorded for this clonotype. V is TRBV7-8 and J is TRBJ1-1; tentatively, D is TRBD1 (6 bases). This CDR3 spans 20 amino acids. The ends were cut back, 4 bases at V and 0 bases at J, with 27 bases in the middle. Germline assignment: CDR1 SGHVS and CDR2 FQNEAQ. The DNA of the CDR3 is TGTGCCAGCAGCTACTCACAGGGATCCCTTCTCGGGTCCATGAACACTGAAGCTTTCTTT. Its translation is CASSYSQGSLLGSMNTEAFF.

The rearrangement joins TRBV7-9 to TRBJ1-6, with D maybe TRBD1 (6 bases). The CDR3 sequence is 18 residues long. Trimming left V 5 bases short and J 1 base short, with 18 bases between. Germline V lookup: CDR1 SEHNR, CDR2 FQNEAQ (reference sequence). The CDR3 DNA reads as TGTGCCAGCAGCATCGGGGGACAATGGGCTTCCTATAATTCACCCCTCCACTTT. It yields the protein CASSIGGQWASYNSPLHF.

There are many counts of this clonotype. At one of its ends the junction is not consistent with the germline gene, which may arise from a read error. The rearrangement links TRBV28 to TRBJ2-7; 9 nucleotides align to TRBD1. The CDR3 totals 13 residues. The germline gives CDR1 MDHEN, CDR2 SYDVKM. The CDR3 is CASSLPAGTGLSF. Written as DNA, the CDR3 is TGTGCCAGCAGTTTGCCTGCCGGGACAGGGCTCAGCTTC. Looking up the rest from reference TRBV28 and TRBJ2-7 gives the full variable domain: DVKVTQSSRYLVKRTGEKVFLECVQDMDHENMFWYRQDPGLGLRLIYFSYDVKMKEKGDIPEGYSVSREKKERFSLILESASTNQTSMYLCASSLPAGTGLSFGPGTRLTVT.

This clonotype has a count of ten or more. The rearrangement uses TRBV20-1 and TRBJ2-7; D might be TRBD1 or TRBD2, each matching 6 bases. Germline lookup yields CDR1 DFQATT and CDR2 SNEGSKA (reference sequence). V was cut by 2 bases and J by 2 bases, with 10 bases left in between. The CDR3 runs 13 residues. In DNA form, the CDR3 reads TGCAGTGCTAGATGGGGGGCCCCCTACGAGCAGTACTTC. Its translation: CSARWGAPYEQYF.

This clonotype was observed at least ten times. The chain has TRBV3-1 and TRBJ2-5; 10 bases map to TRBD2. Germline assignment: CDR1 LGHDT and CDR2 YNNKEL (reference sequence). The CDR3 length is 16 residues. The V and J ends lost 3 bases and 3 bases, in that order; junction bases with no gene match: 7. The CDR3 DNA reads TGTGCCAGCAGCCAGGGAGCTAGCGGGAGTAAAGAGACCCAGTACTTC. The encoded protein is CASSQGASGSKETQYF.

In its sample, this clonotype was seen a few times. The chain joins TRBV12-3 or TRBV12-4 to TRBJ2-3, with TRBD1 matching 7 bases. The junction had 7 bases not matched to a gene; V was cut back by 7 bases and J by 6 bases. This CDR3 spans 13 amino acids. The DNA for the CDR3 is TGTGCCAGCAATGTAAGGGGGCTGGATACGCAGTATTTT. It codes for CASNVRGLDTQYF.

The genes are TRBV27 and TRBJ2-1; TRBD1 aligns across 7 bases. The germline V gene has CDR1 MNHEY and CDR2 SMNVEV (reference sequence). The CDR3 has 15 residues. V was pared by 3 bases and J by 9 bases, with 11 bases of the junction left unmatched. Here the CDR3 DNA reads TGTGCCAGCAGTTTGGCCGGTAGGGGGCAAGGTGAGCAGTTCTTC. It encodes CASSLAGRGQGEQFF.

As DNA, the CDR3 is TGTGCCAGCAGCCCCCGTCTTGGGCAAACGCGGGAGGAGCAGTACTTC. Its protein product is CASSPRLGQTREEQYF. The chain combines TRBV3-1 with TRBJ2-7; 7 nucleotides align to TRBD2. The germline V gene encodes CDR1 LGHDT and CDR2 YNNKEL (reference sequence). This CDR3 region has 16 residues. V was clipped by 4 bases and J by 7 bases; unmatched bases: 16.

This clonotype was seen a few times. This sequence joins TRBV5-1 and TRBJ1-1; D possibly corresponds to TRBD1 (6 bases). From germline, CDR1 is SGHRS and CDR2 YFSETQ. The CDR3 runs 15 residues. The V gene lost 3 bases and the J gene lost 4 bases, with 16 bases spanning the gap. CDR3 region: CASSWAGGGGTEAFF. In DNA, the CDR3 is TGCGCCAGCAGCTGGGCGGGGGGCGGTGGCACTGAAGCTTTCTTT.